This TCR beta chain was recorded in a study of spatial heterogeneity in lung cancer. Study overall: The average count in raw reads for each unique TCR and UMI combination exceeded nine appearances. Whole-study results and caveats: There were more appearances of ubiquitous expanded tumor TCRs in blood at resection than at follow-up.

Unmatched junction bases numbered 6, after V lost 6 bases and J lost 9 bases. This CDR3 has 14 amino acids. With regard to this clonotype: Its specificity is unknown. Found in a library prepared for alpha chains, this beta chain is an off-target read, and its abundance has little meaning.

Each molecule of TCR cDNA was tagged with one unique molecular identifier. TCRdb redid the calling of the 5' RACE reads with MiXCR, one entry per CDR3 protein. The sample consists of 4,400 or so distinct CDR3 sequences, about 53% of them appearing once. The time point here: sample taken at primary tumor resection. Tumor, nontumor lung or frozen PBMC supplied whole RNA that was sequenced unsorted. There were 72 donors, all of them untreated patients with early-stage non-small cell lung cancer. The sequence was obtained from a female donor with early-stage non-small cell lung cancer. The chain recombines TRBV12-3 or TRBV12-4 with TRBJ2-1; 12 positions match TRBD1. The starting material was PBMCs, obtained at surgery. DNA for the CDR3: TGTGCCAGCAGCCGGGACAGGGGGCGAGGTGAGCAGTTCTTC. This translates into CASSRDRGRGEQFF.